These T cell receptor beta chains were read from a single sample in a study of CD8+ T cells in alopecia areata. Libraries were prepared by immunoSEQ multiplex PCR; TCRdb keeps only in-frame clonotypes and omits some of them. The sample yields 150,000 to 200,000 clones, 50% to 75% seen once. Sequences were derived from CD4+ T cells sorted from blood, sampled at week 0. The receptor source for this set is a human donor with alopecia areata. CDR3s include the opening cysteine and the closing phenylalanine or tryptophan. Each record gives: D gene, clone size, J gene, V gene, CDR3 DNA, CDR3 protein. The D gene is left open where the match is weak. Clone size is given for some rows only: seen once, a few or many times, or a class if the clone is expanded.

>NA|NA|TRBJ1-1|TRBV27
TGTGCCAGCAGTCCGTGGACAGAGAACACTGAAGCTTTCTTT
CASSPWTENTEAFF
>NA|NA|TRBJ2-3|TRBV2
TGTGCCAGCAGCGGCGACAGCCATACGCAGTATTTT
CASSGDSHTQYF
>TRBD1|NA|TRBJ1-6|TRBV5-1
TGCGCCAGCAACGACAGGGGAGGATCACCCCTCCACTTT
CASNDRGGSPLHF
>NA|NA|TRBJ2-3|TRBV10-1
TGCGCCAGCAGTGAGATAGCCGGCCCCGATACGCAGTATTTT
CASSEIAGPDTQYF
>TRBD1|NA|TRBJ2-3|TRBV29-1
TGCAGCGTTCCACCTGGGGGACAGGTCACAGATACGCAGTATTTT
CSVPPGGQVTDTQYF
>NA|NA|TRBJ1-1|TRBV29-1
TGCAGCGTTGAGGGCTGGGGGAACACTGAAGCTTTCTTT
CSVEGWGNTEAFF
>NA|once|TRBJ1-5|TRBV5-6
TGTGCCAGCAGCTATAGGACTGGAAATCAGCCCCAGCATTTT
CASSYRTGNQPQHF
>NA|NA|TRBJ1-5|TRBV6-1
TGTGCCAGCAGTGAAAGTGTAGGGGGTCAGCCCCAGCATTTT
CASSESVGGQPQHF
>TRBD1|few|TRBJ2-2|TRBV6-1
TGTGCCAGCAGTGAGCCAGGGGGTGGGAACACCGGGGAGCTGTTTTTT
CASSEPGGGNTGELFF
>NA|NA|TRBJ2-6|TRBV29-1
TGCAGCGTTGTTGTGAACTCTGGGGCCAACGTCCTGACTTTC
CSVVVNSGANVLTF
>NA|NA|TRBJ1-1|TRBV11-3
TGTGCCAGCAGCTTAGCAGGAACAGGGCCGAACACTGAAGCTTTCTTT
CASSLAGTGPNTEAFF
>NA|NA|TRBJ1-1|TRBV29-1
TGCAGCGTTTTAGGGCCGTTCCGAAACACTGAAGCTTTCTTT
CSVLGPFRNTEAFF
>TRBD1|few|TRBJ1-5|TRBV2
TGTGCCAGCAGTACAGGGGGGTTGTTTGATCAGCCCCAGCATTTT
CASSTGGLFDQPQHF
>NA|NA|TRBJ1-6|TRBV6-5
TGTGCCAGCAGTTATCTTCAACAGGGATCACCCCTCCACTTT
CASSYLQQGSPLHF
>NA|NA|TRBJ1-5|TRBV29-1
TGCAGCGCCATCCAGGGCTACAATCAGCCCCAGCATTTT
CSAIQGYNQPQHF
>NA|once|TRBJ1-1|TRBV5-1
TGCGCCAGCAGCTTGGGGGACTGGATGAACACTGAAGCTTTCTTT
CASSLGDWMNTEAFF
>NA|NA|TRBJ1-1|TRBV2
TGTGCCAGCAGGGACGATGGGGGGCCCGGAGCTTTCTTT
CASRDDGGPGAFF
>NA|NA|TRBJ2-3|TRBV2
TGTGCCAGCGGGATCCTAAGGACAGATACGCAGTATTTT
CASGILRTDTQYF
>TRBD2|NA|TRBJ2-5|TRBV5-1
TGCGCCACCCGCGCAGCGGGGGTGGAGACCCAGTACTTC
CATRAAGVETQYF
>NA|many|TRBJ2-1|TRBV11-1
TGTGCCAGCAGCTTCCAGAATGAGCAGTTCTTC
CASSFQNEQFF
>TRBD2|NA|TRBJ2-3|TRBV15
TGTGCCACCAGCACCCTAGGCGGGGGGAGCACAGATACGCAGTATTTT
CATSTLGGGSTDTQYF
>TRBD1|NA|TRBJ2-3|TRBV7-8
TGTGCCAGCAGCCAAAGGACAGGGGCTGTCCTTAGTGCAGATACGCAGTATTTT
CASSQRTGAVLSADTQYF
>NA|NA|TRBJ1-6|TRBV11-2
TGTGCCAGCAGCTTAGGCGGTACGGGTTCACCCCTCCACTTT
CASSLGGTGSPLHF
>TRBD1|NA|TRBJ1-1|TRBV19
TGTGCCAGTAGTGCCTTAGGGGGCCACACTGAAGCTTTCTTT
CASSALGGHTEAFF
>NA|few|TRBJ1-4|TRBV27
TGTGCCAGCAGCCGACGGGGGGAAAAACTGTTTTTT
CASSRRGEKLFF